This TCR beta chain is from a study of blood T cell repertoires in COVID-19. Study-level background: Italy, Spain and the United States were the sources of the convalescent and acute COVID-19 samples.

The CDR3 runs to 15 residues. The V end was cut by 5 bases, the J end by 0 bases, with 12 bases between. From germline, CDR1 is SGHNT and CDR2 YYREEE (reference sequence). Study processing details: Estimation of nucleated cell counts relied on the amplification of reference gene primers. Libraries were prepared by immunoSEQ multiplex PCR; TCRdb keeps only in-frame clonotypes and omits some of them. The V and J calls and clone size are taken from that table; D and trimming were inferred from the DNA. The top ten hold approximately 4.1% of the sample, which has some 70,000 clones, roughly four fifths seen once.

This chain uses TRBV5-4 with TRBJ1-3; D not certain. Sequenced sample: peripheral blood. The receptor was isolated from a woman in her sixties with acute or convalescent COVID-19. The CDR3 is CASSSTSRSGNTIYF. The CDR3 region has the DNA TGTGCCAGCAGTTCAACTTCCCGCTCTGGAAACACCATATATTTT.